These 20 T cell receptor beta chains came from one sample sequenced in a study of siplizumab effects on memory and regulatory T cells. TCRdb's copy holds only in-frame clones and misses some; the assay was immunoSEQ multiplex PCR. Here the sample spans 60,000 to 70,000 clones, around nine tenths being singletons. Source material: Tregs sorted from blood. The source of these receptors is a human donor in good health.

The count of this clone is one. The CDR3 protein is CASSHLQPKGQNTGELFF. The CDR3 DNA follows: TGCGCCAGCAGCCATCTCCAACCTAAGGGACAGAACACCGGGGAGCTGTTTTTT. The V gene is TRBV4-1, the J gene TRBJ2-2, with D possibly being TRBD1 (6 bases). Trimming took 3 bases from V and 1 from J, leaving 18 bases between them. Germline V lookup: CDR1 MGHRA, CDR2 YSYEKL. This CDR3 is 18 amino acids long.

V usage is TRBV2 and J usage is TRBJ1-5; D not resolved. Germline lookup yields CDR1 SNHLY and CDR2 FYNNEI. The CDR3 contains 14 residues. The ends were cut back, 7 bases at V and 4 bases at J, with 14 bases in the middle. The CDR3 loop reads CASNGREKNQPQHF. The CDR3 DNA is TGTGCCAGCAACGGACGGGAAAAAAATCAGCCCCAGCATTTT.

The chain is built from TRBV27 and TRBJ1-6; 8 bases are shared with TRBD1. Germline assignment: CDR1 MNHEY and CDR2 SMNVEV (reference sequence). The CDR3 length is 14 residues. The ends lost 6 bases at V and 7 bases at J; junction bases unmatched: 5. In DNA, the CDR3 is TGTGCCAGCAGGGACAGGGTACTAAATTCACCCCTCCACTTT. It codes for CASRDRVLNSPLHF.

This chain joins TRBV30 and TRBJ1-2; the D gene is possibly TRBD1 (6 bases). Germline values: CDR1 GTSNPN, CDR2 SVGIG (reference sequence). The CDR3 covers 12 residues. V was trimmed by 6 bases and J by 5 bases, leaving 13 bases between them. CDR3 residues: CACQGRGYGYTF. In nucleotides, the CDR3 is TGTGCCTGCCAGGGGCGCGGGTATGGCTACACCTTC.

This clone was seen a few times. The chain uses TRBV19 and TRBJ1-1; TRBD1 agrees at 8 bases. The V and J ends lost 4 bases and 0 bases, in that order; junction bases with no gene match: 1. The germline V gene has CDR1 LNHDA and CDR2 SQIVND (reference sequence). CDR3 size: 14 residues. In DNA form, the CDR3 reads TGTGCCAGTAGTACAGGGGGCGTGAACACTGAAGCTTTCTTT. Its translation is CASSTGGVNTEAFF.

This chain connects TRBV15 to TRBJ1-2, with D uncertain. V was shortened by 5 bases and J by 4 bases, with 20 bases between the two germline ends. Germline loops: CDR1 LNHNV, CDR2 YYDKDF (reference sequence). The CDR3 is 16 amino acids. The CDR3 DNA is TGTGCCACCAGCCGAGGTTCGTCCGGGGATTTCTATGGCTACACCTTC. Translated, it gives CATSRGSSGDFYGYTF.

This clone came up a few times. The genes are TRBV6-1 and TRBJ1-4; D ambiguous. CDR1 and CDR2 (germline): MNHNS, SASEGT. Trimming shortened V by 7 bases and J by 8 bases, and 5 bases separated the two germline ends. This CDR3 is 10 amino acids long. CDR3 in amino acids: CASTQEKLFF. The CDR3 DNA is TGTGCCAGCACCCAGGAAAAACTGTTTTTT.

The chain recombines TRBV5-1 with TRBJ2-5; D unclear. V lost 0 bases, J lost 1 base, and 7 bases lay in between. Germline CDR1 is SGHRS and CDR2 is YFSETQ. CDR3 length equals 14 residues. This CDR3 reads CASSLGRIQETQYF. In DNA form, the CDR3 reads TGCGCCAGCAGCTTGGGGCGGATCCAAGAGACCCAGTACTTC.

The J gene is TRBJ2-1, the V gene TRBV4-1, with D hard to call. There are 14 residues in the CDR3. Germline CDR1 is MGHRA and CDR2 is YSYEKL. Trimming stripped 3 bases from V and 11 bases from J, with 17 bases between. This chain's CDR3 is CASSQLDDRYQQFF. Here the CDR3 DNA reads TGCGCCAGCAGCCAGCTGGACGACCGATATCAGCAGTTCTTC.

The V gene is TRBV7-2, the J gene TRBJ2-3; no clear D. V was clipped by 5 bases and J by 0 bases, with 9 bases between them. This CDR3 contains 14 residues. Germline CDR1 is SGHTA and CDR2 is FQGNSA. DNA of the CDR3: TGTGCCAGCAGCGACCGGAGTAGCACAGATACGCAGTATTTT. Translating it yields CASSDRSSTDTQYF. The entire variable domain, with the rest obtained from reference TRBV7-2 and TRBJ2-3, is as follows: GAGVSQSPSNKVTEKGKDVELRCDPISGHTALYWYRQSLGQGLEFLIYFQGNSAPDKSGLPSDRFSAERTGGSVSTLTIQRTQQEDSAVYLCASSDRSSTDTQYFGPGTRLTVL.

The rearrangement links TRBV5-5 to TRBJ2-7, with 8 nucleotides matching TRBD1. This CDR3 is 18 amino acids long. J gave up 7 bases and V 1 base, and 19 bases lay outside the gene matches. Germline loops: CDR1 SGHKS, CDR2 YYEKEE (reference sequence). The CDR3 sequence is CASSLHGTGVLRIPEQYF. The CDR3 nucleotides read TGTGCCAGCAGCTTGCATGGGACAGGAGTCCTCCGGATTCCGGAGCAGTACTTC.

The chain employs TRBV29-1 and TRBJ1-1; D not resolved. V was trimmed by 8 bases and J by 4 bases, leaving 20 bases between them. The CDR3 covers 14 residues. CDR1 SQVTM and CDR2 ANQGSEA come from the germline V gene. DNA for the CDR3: TGCAGCTATGGGGAACCCGGGGAGGGCACTGAAGCTTTCTTT. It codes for CSYGEPGEGTEAFF.

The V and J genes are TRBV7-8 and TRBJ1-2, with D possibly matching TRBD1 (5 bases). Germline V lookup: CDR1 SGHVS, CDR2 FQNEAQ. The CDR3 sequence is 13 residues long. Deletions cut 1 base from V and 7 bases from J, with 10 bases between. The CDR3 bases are TGTGCCAGCAGCTTAGGGGCAGGGAGTGGCTACACCTTC. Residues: CASSLGAGSGYTF.

The CDR3 DNA reads as TGTGCCAGCAGTCAATGGGACAGGGCCGATGAGCAGTTCTTC. It specifies CASSQWDRADEQFF. This chain connects TRBV6-5 to TRBJ2-1, with TRBD1 matching 9 bases. The V gene end was trimmed by 5 bases and the J gene end by 8 bases; junction bases not matched to a gene: 7. The germline V gene has CDR1 MNHEY and CDR2 SVGAGI. The CDR3 extends over 14 amino acids.

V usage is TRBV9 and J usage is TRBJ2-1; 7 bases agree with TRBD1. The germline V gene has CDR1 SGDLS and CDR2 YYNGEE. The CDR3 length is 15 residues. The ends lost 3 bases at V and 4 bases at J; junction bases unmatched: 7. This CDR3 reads CASSALTGRYNEQFF. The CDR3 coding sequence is TGTGCCAGCAGCGCCTTGACAGGGAGATACAATGAGCAGTTCTTC.

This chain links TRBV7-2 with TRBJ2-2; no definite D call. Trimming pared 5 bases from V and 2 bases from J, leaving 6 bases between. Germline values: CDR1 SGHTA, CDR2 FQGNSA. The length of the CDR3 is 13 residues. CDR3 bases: TGTGCCAGCAGCGCGGTAAACACCGGGGAGCTGTTTTTT. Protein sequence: CASSAVNTGELFF.

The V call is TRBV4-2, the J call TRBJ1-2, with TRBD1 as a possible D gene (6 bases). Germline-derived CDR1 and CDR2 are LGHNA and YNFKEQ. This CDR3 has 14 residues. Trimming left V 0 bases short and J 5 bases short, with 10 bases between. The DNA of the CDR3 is TGTGCCAGCAGCCAAGACAGGGGATTATATGGCTACACCTTC. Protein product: CASSQDRGLYGYTF.

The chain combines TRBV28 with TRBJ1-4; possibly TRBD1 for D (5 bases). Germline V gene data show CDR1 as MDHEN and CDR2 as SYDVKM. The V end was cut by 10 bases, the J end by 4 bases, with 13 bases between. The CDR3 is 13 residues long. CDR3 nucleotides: TGTGCCATTGAGGGACGGGATAATGAAAAACTGTTTTTT. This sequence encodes CAIEGRDNEKLFF.

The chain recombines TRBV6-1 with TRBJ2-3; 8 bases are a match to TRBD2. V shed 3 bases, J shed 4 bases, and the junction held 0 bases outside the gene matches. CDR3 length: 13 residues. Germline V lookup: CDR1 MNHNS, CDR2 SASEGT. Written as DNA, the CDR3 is TGTGCCAGCAGTGAGGGACTAGCAGATACGCAGTATTTT. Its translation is CASSEGLADTQYF.

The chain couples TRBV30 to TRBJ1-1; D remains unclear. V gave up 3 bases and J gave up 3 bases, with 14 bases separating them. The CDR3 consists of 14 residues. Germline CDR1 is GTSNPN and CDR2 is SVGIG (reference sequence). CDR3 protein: CAWRPTVYYTEAFF. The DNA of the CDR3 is TGTGCCTGGAGGCCCACAGTCTATTACACTGAAGCTTTCTTT.